The 17 T cell receptor beta chains presented below share a single source sample, sequenced in a study of T-cell reconstitution after alpha-beta-depleted transplantation in children listed by TCRdb under 2016. The library was made by PCR. The sample was run on an Illumina HiSeq 2500. TCR libraries were prepared with molecular barcoding, using unique molecular identifiers to normalize TCRbeta repertoire quantification. In TCRdb, the public reads were trimmed at Q25 with fastp and aligned with MiXCR, with productive beta chains retained. Each CDR3 protein appears once, grouped with its most common genes and DNA. The sample has a few hundred thousand distinct CDR3 sequences on record, 15% to 20% of them singletons. Together, the top ten hold over 3% of the sample. The specimen was PBMCs from the stem cell graft donor, collected from the stem cell graft. The receptors were sampled from a human donor who donated a stem cell graft to a child with acute lymphoblastic leukemia.

This clonotype appeared once. The rearrangement joins TRBV7-3 to TRBJ1-1; D uncertain. The CDR3 runs 15 residues. Germline V gene data show CDR1 as SGHTA and CDR2 as FQGTGA. The V gene lost 5 bases and the J gene lost 3 bases, with 16 bases spanning the gap. In nucleotides, the CDR3 is TGTGCCAGCAGCCCCGGGGTTAACACCCACACTGAAGCTTTCTTT. It specifies CASSPGVNTHTEAFF.

In DNA, the CDR3 is TGTGCCATCAGGACAGGGACCTACGAGCAGTACTTC. It translates to CAIRTGTYEQYF. The chain uses TRBV10-3 and TRBJ2-7; 7 nucleotides align to TRBD1. Trimming cost V 6 bases and J 2 bases; bases outside gene matches: 1. Germline-derived CDR1 and CDR2 are ENHRY and SYGVKD. The CDR3 spans 12 residues.

This clonotype came up a few times. The V call is TRBV5-1, the J call TRBJ1-1; 7 bases match TRBD1. CDR1 is SGHRS and CDR2 is YFSETQ in the germline V gene. V was clipped by 1 base and J by 4 bases; unmatched bases: 19. The CDR3 contains 19 residues. Written as DNA, the CDR3 is TGCGCCAGCAGCTTGTCCCCCCAGGGCAGGGGGGGGATAGGCACTGAAGCTTTCTTT. It specifies CASSLSPQGRGGIGTEAFF.

The genes are TRBV29-1 and TRBJ1-1; D is perhaps TRBD1 (5 bases). Germline CDR1 reads SQVTM; CDR2 reads ANQGSEA. This CDR3 contains 15 residues. Trimming cost V 5 bases and J 1 base, with 17 bases left between them. The CDR3 sequence is CSVPGPNYQNTEAFF. The CDR3 coding sequence is TGCAGCGTTCCGGGACCGAACTATCAGAACACTGAAGCTTTCTTT.

CDR3 sequence: CSARDLQGEAFF. The CDR3 coding sequence is TGCAGTGCTAGAGACCTACAGGGGGAAGCTTTCTTT. The chain combines TRBV20-1 with TRBJ1-1; 7 nucleotides line up with TRBD1. The germline V gene has CDR1 DFQATT and CDR2 SNEGSKA (reference sequence). After removal of 0 bases from V and 8 bases from J, the junction contained 3 bases not matched to a gene. CDR3 length equals 12 residues.

This clonotype came up many times. The chain joins TRBV27 to TRBJ2-1; 10 nucleotides match TRBD2. The CDR3 contains 13 residues. After removal of 4 bases from V and 7 bases from J, the junction contained 1 base not matched to a gene. CDR1 MNHEY and CDR2 SMNVEV come from the germline V gene (reference sequence). The CDR3 protein is CASSSLAGNEQFF. CDR3 in DNA: TGTGCCAGCAGTTCACTAGCGGGGAATGAGCAGTTCTTC.

V and J are TRBV25-1 and TRBJ2-2; no firm D call. The CDR3 sequence is 14 residues long. Germline assignment: CDR1 MGHDK and CDR2 SYGVNS. Trimming removed 0 bases from V and 3 bases from J, with 5 bases in between. CDR3 in DNA: TGTGCCAGCAGTGAATACTACTACACCGGGGAGCTGTTTTTT. Its protein product is CASSEYYYTGELFF.

The sample holds a few counts of this clonotype. This rearrangement joins TRBV7-9 to TRBJ1-1, with D maybe TRBD1 (5 bases). CDR1 and CDR2 (germline): SEHNR, FQNEAQ (reference sequence). The length of the CDR3 is 15 residues. V shed 8 bases and J shed 0 bases, with 16 bases lying between them. CDR3 DNA sequence: TGTGCCAGCGGCGAACAGGCGGGGGTGAACACTGAAGCTTTCTTT. Amino acids: CASGEQAGVNTEAFF.

This clonotype has just a few counts. The chain combines TRBV9 with TRBJ2-7, with D hard to call. V shed 4 bases and J shed 2 bases, with 13 bases lying between them. Germline V lookup: CDR1 SGDLS, CDR2 YYNGEE. CDR3 size: 14 residues. CDR3 coding DNA: TGTGCCAGCAGCCCGAGCTGGGCAGCCTACGAGCAGTACTTC. Its translation is CASSPSWAAYEQYF.

The genes are TRBV6-1 and TRBJ2-1; TRBD1 agrees at 7 bases. V dropped 6 bases and J dropped 8; count of bases not matched to a gene: 7. The CDR3 totals 13 residues. Germline loops: CDR1 MNHNS, CDR2 SASEGT. The CDR3 sequence is CASRTGTVYEQFF. The CDR3 DNA reads TGTGCCAGCAGAACCGGGACAGTCTATGAGCAGTTCTTC.

CDR3 amino acids: CASSLLIGDEETQYF. CDR3 coding DNA: TGCGCCAGCAGTTTACTAATTGGGGACGAAGAGACCCAGTACTTC. The V gene is TRBV5-1, the J gene TRBJ2-5; tentatively, D is TRBD1 or TRBD2 (5 bases each). The CDR3 runs to 15 residues. Germline CDR1 and CDR2: SGHRS and YFSETQ. Trimming shortened V by 5 bases and J by 3 bases, and 17 bases separated the two germline ends. The whole variable domain, remainder taken from reference TRBV5-1 and TRBJ2-5, is KAGVTQTPRYLIKTRGQQVTLSCSPISGHRSVSWYQQTPGQGLQFLFEYFSETQRNKGNFPGRFSGRQFSNSRSEMNVSTLELGDSALYLCASSLLIGDEETQYFGPGTRLLVL.

The gene calls are TRBV5-1 and TRBJ1-2; TRBD1 is a possible D gene (5 bases). V lost 3 bases and J 8 bases, leaving 11 bases between the germline ends. CDR1 is SGHRS and CDR2 is YFSETQ in the germline V gene. The CDR3 loop spans 12 amino acids. The CDR3 sequence: CASSWDGQGYTF. For the CDR3, the DNA is TGCGCCAGCAGCTGGGACGGGCAGGGCTACACCTTC.

This clonotype was seen only a few times. The chain is built from TRBV27 and TRBJ1-6; D not certain. Trimming cost V 5 bases and J 15 bases, with 17 bases left between them. This CDR3 has 13 residues. In germline, CDR1 is MNHEY, CDR2 SMNVEV (reference sequence). DNA of the CDR3: TGTGCCAGCAGTCCCACCGGGCCCCTATTCCTCCACTTT. Its protein is CASSPTGPLFLHF.

V usage is TRBV20-1 and J usage is TRBJ2-7; D is perhaps TRBD2 (5 bases). Germline V gene data show CDR1 as DFQATT and CDR2 as SNEGSKA (reference sequence). The CDR3 totals 14 residues. V lost 6 bases and J lost 3, with 18 bases in between. CDR3 amino acids: CSARRGGRNYEQYF. CDR3 in DNA: TGCAGTGCAAGACGTGGTGGGAGAAACTACGAGCAGTACTTC.

The sample holds a few counts of this clonotype. The V gene is TRBV18, the J gene TRBJ2-3, with D uncertain. From germline, CDR1 is KGHSH and CDR2 LQKENI. This CDR3 is 15 amino acids long. Trimming removed 2 bases at V and 2 bases at J, with 11 bases between. CDR3: CASSPMPSPTDTQYF. CDR3 coding DNA: TGTGCCAGCTCACCAATGCCTAGTCCCACAGATACGCAGTATTTT.

Remarks on this clonotype: The DNA is left out, because the CDR3 cannot be placed on it with certainty; the CDR3 is given as TCRdb lists it. The rearrangement links TRBV11-2 to TRBJ2-7; the table's D call, TRBD1, was not checked against the DNA. Both ends counted, the CDR3 spans 16 residues. CDR1 and CDR2 (germline): SGHAT, FQNNGV. CDR3 sequence reads: CASSFLWTGERYEQYF.

This clonotype was counted a few times. The gene calls are TRBV6-1 and TRBJ1-2; D possibly corresponds to TRBD1 (6 bases). This CDR3 region has 15 residues. Trimming cost V 5 bases and J 6 bases, with 19 bases left between them. The germline V gene encodes CDR1 MNHNS and CDR2 SASEGT. The CDR3 here is CASSRGPGGWDGYTF. The CDR3 DNA sequence: TGTGCCAGCAGTCGGGGCCCCGGGGGCTGGGATGGCTACACCTTC.